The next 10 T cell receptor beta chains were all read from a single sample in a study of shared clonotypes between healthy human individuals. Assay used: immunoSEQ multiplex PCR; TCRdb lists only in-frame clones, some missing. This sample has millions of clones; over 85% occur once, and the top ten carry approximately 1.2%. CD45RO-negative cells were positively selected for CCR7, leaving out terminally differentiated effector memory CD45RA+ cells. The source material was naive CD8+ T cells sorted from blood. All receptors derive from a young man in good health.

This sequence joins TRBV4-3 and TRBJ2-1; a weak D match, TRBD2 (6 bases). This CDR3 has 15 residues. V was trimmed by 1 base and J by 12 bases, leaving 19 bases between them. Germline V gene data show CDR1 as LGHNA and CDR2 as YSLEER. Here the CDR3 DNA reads TGCGCCAGCAGCCAAGGGGTTTCTAGCGAGGGGCTGCAGTTCTTC. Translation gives CASSQGVSSEGLQFF.

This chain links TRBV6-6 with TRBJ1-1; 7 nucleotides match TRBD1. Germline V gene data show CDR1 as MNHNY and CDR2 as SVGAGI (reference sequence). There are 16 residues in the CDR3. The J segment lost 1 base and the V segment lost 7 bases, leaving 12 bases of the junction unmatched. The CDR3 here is CASIGQVLYPNTEAFF. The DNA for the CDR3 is TGTGCCAGCATCGGACAGGTCCTGTACCCGAACACTGAAGCTTTCTTT.

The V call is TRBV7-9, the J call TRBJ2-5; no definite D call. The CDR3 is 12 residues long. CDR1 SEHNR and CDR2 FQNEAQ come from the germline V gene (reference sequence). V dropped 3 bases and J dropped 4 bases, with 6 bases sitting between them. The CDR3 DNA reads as TGTGCCAGCAGCTTTGGGGTAGAGACCCAGTACTTC. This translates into CASSFGVETQYF.

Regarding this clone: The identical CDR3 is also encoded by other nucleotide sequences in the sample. Here the CDR3 DNA reads TGTGCCATCAGTGTAGCAGACAATGAGCAGTTCTTC. Protein: CAISVADNEQFF. V and J are TRBV10-3 and TRBJ2-1; D uncertain. Germline CDR1 ENHRY, CDR2 SYGVKD. Trimming removed 4 bases from V and 5 bases from J, with 6 bases in between. The CDR3 runs to 12 residues.

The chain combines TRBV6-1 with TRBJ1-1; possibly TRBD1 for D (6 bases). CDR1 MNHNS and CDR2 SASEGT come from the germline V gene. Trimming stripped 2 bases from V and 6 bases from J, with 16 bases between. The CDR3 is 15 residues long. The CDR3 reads CASSESIRGRAEAFF. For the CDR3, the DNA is TGTGCCAGCAGTGAAAGCATCAGGGGTAGGGCTGAAGCTTTCTTT.

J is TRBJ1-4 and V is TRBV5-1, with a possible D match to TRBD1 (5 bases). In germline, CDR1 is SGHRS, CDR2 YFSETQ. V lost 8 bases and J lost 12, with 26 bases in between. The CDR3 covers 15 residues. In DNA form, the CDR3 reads TGCGCCAGTTCCGGGGCAGATCAACGAGCCGGGGAACTGTTTTTT. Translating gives CASSGADQRAGELFF.

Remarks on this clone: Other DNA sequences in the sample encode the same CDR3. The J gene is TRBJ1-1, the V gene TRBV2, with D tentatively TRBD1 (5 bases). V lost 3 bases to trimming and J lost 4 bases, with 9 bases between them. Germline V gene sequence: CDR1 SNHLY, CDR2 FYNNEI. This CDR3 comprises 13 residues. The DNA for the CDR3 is TGTGCCAGCAGTGAGACGGGGGGCACTGAAGCTTTCTTT. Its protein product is CASSETGGTEAFF. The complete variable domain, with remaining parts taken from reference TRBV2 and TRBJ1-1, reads EPEVTQTPSHQVTQMGQEVILRCVPISNHLYFYWYRQILGQKVEFLVSFYNNEISEKSEIFDDQFSVERPDGSNFTLKIRSTKLEDSAMYFCASSETGGTEAFFGQGTRLTVV.

CDR3 in amino acids: CASSLDPTMDYGYTF. The CDR3 DNA follows: TGTGCCAGCAGCTTAGACCCGACAATGGACTATGGCTACACCTTC. The chain links TRBV11-2 to TRBJ1-2; D remains unclear. Germline V gene sequence: CDR1 SGHAT, CDR2 FQNNGV. The CDR3 contains 15 residues. Trimming took off 0 bases at V and 3 bases at J, with 11 bases between the two ends.

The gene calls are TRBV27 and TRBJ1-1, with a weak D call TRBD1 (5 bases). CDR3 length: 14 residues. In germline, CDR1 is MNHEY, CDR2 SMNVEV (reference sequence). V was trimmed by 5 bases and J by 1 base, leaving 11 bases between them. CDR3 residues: CASSAGPWNTEAFF. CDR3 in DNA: TGTGCCAGCAGTGCGGGACCGTGGAACACTGAAGCTTTCTTT.

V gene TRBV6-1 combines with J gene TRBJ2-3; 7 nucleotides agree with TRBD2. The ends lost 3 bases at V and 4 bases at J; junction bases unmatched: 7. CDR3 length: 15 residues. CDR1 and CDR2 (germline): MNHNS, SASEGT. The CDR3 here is CASSEGGSLSDTQYF. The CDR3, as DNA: TGTGCCAGCAGTGAGGGCGGGAGTCTCTCAGATACGCAGTATTTT.